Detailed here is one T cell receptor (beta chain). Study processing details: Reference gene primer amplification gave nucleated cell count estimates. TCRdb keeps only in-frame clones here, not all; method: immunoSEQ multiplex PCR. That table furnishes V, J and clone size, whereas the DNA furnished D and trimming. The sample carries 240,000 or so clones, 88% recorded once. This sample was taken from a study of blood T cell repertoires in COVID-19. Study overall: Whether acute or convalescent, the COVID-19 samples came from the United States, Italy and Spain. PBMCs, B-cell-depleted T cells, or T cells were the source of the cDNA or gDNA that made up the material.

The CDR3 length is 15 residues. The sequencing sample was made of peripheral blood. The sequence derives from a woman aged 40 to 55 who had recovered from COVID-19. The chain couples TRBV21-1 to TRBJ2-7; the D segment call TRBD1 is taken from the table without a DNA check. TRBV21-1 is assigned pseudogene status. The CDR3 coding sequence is TGTGCCAGCAGCACTGGACCCAGGGGCGCCGGGCAGCAGTACTTC. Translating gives CASSTGPRGAGQQYF.